Described below is a single T cell receptor beta chain sequence and its context. The data were taken from a study of glioma-infiltrating T cells after dendritic cell vaccination. V lost 7 bases and J lost 2, with 17 bases in between. CDR1 SNHLY and CDR2 FYNNEI come from the germline V gene. This CDR3 region has 15 residues. The PCR used 60 V beta and 13 J beta primers. Clones were read by immunoSEQ multiplex PCR, and TCRdb kept only the in-frame ones, dropping some. Of 90,000 to 140,000 clones listed, nearly 90% were seen once; the top ten hold 2.5% to 3.5%. The time point is: after dendritic cell vaccination, including at tumor progression/relapse.

The chain carries TRBV2 and TRBJ1-2; D possibly corresponds to TRBD1 (6 bases). This TCR was sampled from a human donor with glioblastoma. Sequenced here: blood, sampled after dendritic cell vaccination. The CDR3 DNA sequence: TGTGCCAGCAAGAGGGGGATAGATAGGAACTATGGCTACACCTTC. This encodes CASKRGIDRNYGYTF.